This TCR beta chain was documented in a study of blood T cell repertoires in COVID-19. Study-level information: Acute and convalescent COVID-19 samples came from the United States, Italy and Spain. Nucleic acid was either cDNA or gDNA, and it came from T cells, B-cell-depleted T cells, or PBMCs.

Only a few counts were recorded for this clone. Libraries were prepared by immunoSEQ multiplex PCR; TCRdb keeps only in-frame clonotypes and omits some of them. Of more than 300,000 clones in the sample, about 87% were seen once. This CDR3 is built from 16 residues. V shed 3 bases and J shed 6 bases, with 15 bases lying between them. Per germline, CDR1 MDHEN and CDR2 SYDVKM. Seattle's cohort entered during active infection and was followed longitudinally. The chain recombines TRBV28 with TRBJ1-6; D unclear. The origin of this receptor is a woman aged 30 to 39 with COVID-19, enrolled during active disease. Sequenced input: peripheral blood. The CDR3 DNA reads as TGTGCCAGCAGTTTTACCCGGGGAGTGAGTAATTCACCCCTCCACTTT. It codes for CASSFTRGVSNSPLHF.